A selection of T cell receptor beta chains follows, all from one sample in a study of OX40 agonist ivuxolimab in advanced cancers. Profiling relied on immunoSEQ multiplex PCR, and the TCRdb table lists in-frame clones only, not all of them. This table has about 72,000 clones, over 75% appearing once. The source material was CD4+ or CD8+ T cells sorted from blood, sampled in a trial of the OX40 agonist ivuxolimab. All receptors come from an adult with an advanced solid tumor such as melanoma, head and neck, liver or kidney cancer. The CDR3 runs from the conserved cysteine through the conserved F or W. The order of the fields is J gene, V gene, D gene, clone size, CDR3 DNA, CDR3 protein. D genes are given only for firm matches. For some rows the clone size is stated as once, few or many, or as a class when expanded; others skip it.

j_gene: TRBJ2-7; v_gene: TRBV18; d_gene: NA; abundance: NA; CDR3nt: TGTGCCAGCTCACCAGCGACCTACGAGCAGTACTTC; CDR3aa: CASSPATYEQYF
j_gene: TRBJ2-4; v_gene: TRBV30; d_gene: NA; abundance: NA; CDR3nt: TGTGCCTGGAGTGCCTCAGGGGCTTCACTAGCCAAAAACATTCAGTACTTC; CDR3aa: CAWSASGASLAKNIQYF
j_gene: TRBJ2-7; v_gene: TRBV7-9; d_gene: NA; abundance: few; CDR3nt: TGTGCCAGCAGCTTAGCGGGAGGCCCAAACGAGCAGTACTTC; CDR3aa: CASSLAGGPNEQYF
j_gene: TRBJ2-7; v_gene: TRBV18; d_gene: NA; abundance: NA; CDR3nt: TGTGCCAGCTCACCGGGGAGTGGGGGTCGATACGAGCAGTACTTC; CDR3aa: CASSPGSGGRYEQYF
j_gene: TRBJ2-2; v_gene: TRBV5-3; d_gene: TRBD2; abundance: NA; CDR3nt: TGTGCCAGAAGGGACCGACTAGCGGGGGACCCCACCGGGGAGCTGTTTTTT; CDR3aa: CARRDRLAGDPTGELFF
j_gene: TRBJ2-1; v_gene: TRBV7-6; d_gene: TRBD2; abundance: NA; CDR3nt: TGTGCCAGCAGCCTAAACCTATATCTCGGGGGGACCTACAATGAGCAGTTCTTC; CDR3aa: CASSLNLYLGGTYNEQFF
j_gene: TRBJ1-2; v_gene: TRBV5-1; d_gene: NA; abundance: NA; CDR3nt: TGCGCCAGCAGCGTTCGAGCCCAGGGGCGACAACTAACTAATGGCTACACCTTC; CDR3aa: CASSVRAQGRQLTNGYTF
j_gene: TRBJ2-3; v_gene: TRBV13; d_gene: NA; abundance: NA; CDR3nt: TGTGCCAGCAGCTTAGTGCGGCGGGGCCGGTCTAGCACAGATACGCAGTATTTT; CDR3aa: CASSLVRRGRSSTDTQYF
j_gene: TRBJ1-1; v_gene: TRBV6-1; d_gene: NA; abundance: NA; CDR3nt: TGTGCCAGCTCAGGCCCAGGGGCCTTGAACACTGAAGCTTTCTTT; CDR3aa: CASSGPGALNTEAFF
j_gene: TRBJ2-1; v_gene: TRBV11-2; d_gene: NA; abundance: NA; CDR3nt: TGTGCCAGCAGTTTCTCCGGCTGGACAGCCCAAATAGCCAATGAGCAGTTCTTC; CDR3aa: CASSFSGWTAQIANEQFF
j_gene: TRBJ1-6; v_gene: TRBV7-3; d_gene: NA; abundance: once; CDR3nt: TGTGCCAGCAGCGCTCAGGGATCCTATAATTCACCCCTCCACTTT; CDR3aa: CASSAQGSYNSPLHF
j_gene: TRBJ2-1; v_gene: TRBV14; d_gene: TRBD2; abundance: NA; CDR3nt: TGTGCCAGCAGCCAGAGCGGGAGGGCCGTTAATGAGCAGTTCTTC; CDR3aa: CASSQSGRAVNEQFF
j_gene: TRBJ2-1; v_gene: TRBV5-6; d_gene: NA; abundance: NA; CDR3nt: TGTGCCAGCAGCTTGGCGGCACGAAGATACAATGAGCAGTTCTTC; CDR3aa: CASSLAARRYNEQFF
j_gene: TRBJ1-5; v_gene: TRBV19; d_gene: TRBD1; abundance: NA; CDR3nt: TGTGCCAGTAGTACCCGGGACAGGTTGGGCGTTGAAAAAAGAAATCAGCCCCAGCATTTT; CDR3aa: CASSTRDRLGVEKRNQPQHF
j_gene: TRBJ1-2; v_gene: TRBV19; d_gene: NA; abundance: once; CDR3nt: TGTGCCAGTAGTGCGCCCGCTTACTATGGCTACACCTTC; CDR3aa: CASSAPAYYGYTF
j_gene: TRBJ1-4; v_gene: TRBV6-5; d_gene: NA; abundance: NA; CDR3nt: TGTGCCAGCAGTGTATCGACAGACCAAGGTGAAAAACTGTTTTTT; CDR3aa: CASSVSTDQGEKLFF
j_gene: TRBJ2-1; v_gene: TRBV7-6; d_gene: TRBD2; abundance: NA; CDR3nt: TGTGCCAGCAGCTCAACAGGACGGGGAGGGAATGAGCAGTTCTTC; CDR3aa: CASSSTGRGGNEQFF
j_gene: TRBJ1-2; v_gene: TRBV9; d_gene: NA; abundance: few; CDR3nt: TGTGCCAGCAGCGCGATGACAGCTTTAGGCACCTTC; CDR3aa: CASSAMTALGTF
j_gene: TRBJ2-3; v_gene: TRBV9; d_gene: NA; abundance: NA; CDR3nt: TGTGCCAGCAGCGTAGTCAGTGGGGGCCCCTCCACAGATACGCAGTATTTT; CDR3aa: CASSVVSGGPSTDTQYF
j_gene: TRBJ1-2; v_gene: TRBV5-8; d_gene: TRBD1; abundance: NA; CDR3nt: TGTGCCAGCAGCTTGGTAGGGGGCCCGGGCAGGGGCTACACCTTC; CDR3aa: CASSLVGGPGRGYTF
j_gene: TRBJ2-3; v_gene: TRBV7-9; d_gene: NA; abundance: once; CDR3nt: TGTGCCAGCAGCTCCACCACAGATACGCAGTATTTT; CDR3aa: CASSSTTDTQYF
j_gene: TRBJ1-1; v_gene: TRBV6-1; d_gene: TRBD1; abundance: few; CDR3nt: TGTGCCAGCGAAAAAGACAGGGGAGACACTGAAGCTTTCTTT; CDR3aa: CASEKDRGDTEAFF
j_gene: TRBJ1-2; v_gene: TRBV7-9; d_gene: NA; abundance: NA; CDR3nt: TGTGCCAGCAGCTTAGAGAGCTTC; CDR3aa: CASSLESF
j_gene: TRBJ1-1; v_gene: TRBV2; d_gene: NA; abundance: NA; CDR3nt: TGTGCCAGCAATGACGGACTGAACACTGAAGCTTTCTTT; CDR3aa: CASNDGLNTEAFF